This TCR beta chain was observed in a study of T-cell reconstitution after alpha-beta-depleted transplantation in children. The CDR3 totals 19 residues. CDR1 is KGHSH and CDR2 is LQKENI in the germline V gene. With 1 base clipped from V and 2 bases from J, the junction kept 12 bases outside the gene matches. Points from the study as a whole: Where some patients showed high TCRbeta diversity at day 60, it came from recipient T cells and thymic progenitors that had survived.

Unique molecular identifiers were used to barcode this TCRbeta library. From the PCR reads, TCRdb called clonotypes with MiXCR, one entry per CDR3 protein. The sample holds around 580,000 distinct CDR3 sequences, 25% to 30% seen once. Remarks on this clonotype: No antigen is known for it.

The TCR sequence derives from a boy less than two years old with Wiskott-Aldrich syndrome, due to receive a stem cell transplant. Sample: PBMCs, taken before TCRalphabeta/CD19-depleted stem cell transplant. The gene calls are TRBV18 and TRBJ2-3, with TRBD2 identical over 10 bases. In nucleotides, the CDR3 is TGTGCCAGCTCACCACTGAGCGGGAGGGCCTTAACGGACACAGATACGCAGTATTTT. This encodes CASSPLSGRALTDTDTQYF.